One sample yielded the 27 T cell receptor beta chains listed below, sequenced in a study of radiotherapy plus CTLA-4 blockade in lung cancer. The assay was immunoSEQ multiplex PCR, and TCRdb's table has in-frame clones only and misses some. The repertoire has roughly 90,000 clones, around 83% of them found once; the top ten carry about 23%. The material sequenced was peripheral blood, taken from a patient treated with radiotherapy plus ipilimumab. The receptor source for this set is a human donor with non-small cell lung cancer that progressed on radiotherapy plus ipilimumab.

The V and J genes are TRBV6-1 and TRBJ2-7; no clear D gene. This CDR3 spans 15 amino acids. V was pared by 0 bases and J by 2 bases, with 11 bases between. Germline values: CDR1 MNHNS, CDR2 SASEGT. The CDR3 nucleotides are TGTGCCAGCAGTGAAGCTGGGCTTGGCCCCTACGAGCAGTACTTC. This translates into CASSEAGLGPYEQYF.

CDR3 DNA: TGTGCCAGCAGCTTATCTTGGCGGCTCCTGACCGGGGAGCTGTTTTTT. Residues: CASSLSWRLLTGELFF. The V call is TRBV7-2, the J call TRBJ2-2; no definite D call. The CDR3 has 16 residues. Germline V CDR1 and CDR2: SGHTA, FQGNSA. Trimming stripped 2 bases from V and 5 bases from J, with 15 bases between.

The rearrangement joins TRBV29-1 to TRBJ2-5; D may be TRBD2 (5 bases). The CDR3 length is 15 residues. Trimming cost V 0 bases and J 5 bases, with 16 bases left between them. CDR1 and CDR2 from the germline V gene are SQVTM and ANQGSEA. As DNA, the CDR3 is TGCAGCGTTGAAGACGGAAGAGGGTACTGGGAGACCCAGTACTTC. Its protein product is CSVEDGRGYWETQYF.

This clone was detected only a few times. The rearrangement joins TRBV10-1 to TRBJ2-7; no definite D call. The CDR3 is 15 residues long. Germline lookup yields CDR1 WNHNN and CDR2 SYGVQD (reference sequence). The ends were cut back, 7 bases at V and 2 bases at J, with 18 bases in the middle. The CDR3 DNA is TGCGCCAGCACTCGAGATGGGTTCGGTCCCTACGAGCAGTACGTC. This encodes CASTRDGFGPYEQYV.

The rearrangement joins TRBV5-1 to TRBJ2-1; 7 nucleotides agree with TRBD2. Per germline, CDR1 SGHRS and CDR2 YFSETQ. The J segment lost 8 bases and the V segment lost 4 bases, leaving 9 bases of the junction unmatched. The CDR3 is 14 residues long. The DNA for the CDR3 is TGCGCCAGCAGCCGCGGACTAGAAGGGGATGAGCAGTTCTTC. Amino acids: CASSRGLEGDEQFF.

The chain has TRBV4-3 and TRBJ1-2; D might be TRBD1 (6 bases). This CDR3 has 14 amino acids. Trimming removed 2 bases from V and 2 bases from J, with 9 bases in between. Germline V gene sequence: CDR1 LGHNA, CDR2 YSLEER. The CDR3 region is CASSQPTGNYGYTF. CDR3 nucleotides: TGCGCCAGCAGCCAACCTACAGGGAACTATGGCTACACCTTC.

On this clone itself: This specimen includes other DNA sequences encoding the same CDR3. The J gene is TRBJ1-5, the V gene TRBV27; D may be TRBD1 (6 bases). Trimming stripped 8 bases from V and 3 bases from J, with 11 bases between. CDR1 and CDR2 from the germline V gene are MNHEY and SMNVEV (reference sequence). The CDR3 length is 13 residues. The CDR3 protein is CASSWTDNQPQHF. CDR3 sequence (DNA): TGTGCCAGCTCGTGGACAGACAATCAGCCCCAGCATTTT.

The chain uses TRBV27 and TRBJ2-2, with D unclear. The V end was cut by 7 bases, the J end by 0 bases, with 15 bases between. Germline V CDR1 and CDR2: MNHEY, SMNVEV (reference sequence). The CDR3 contains 16 residues. CDR3 nucleotides: TGTGCCAGCACCAAAAGGGAACACTCGAACACCGGGGAGCTGTTTTTT. It translates to CASTKREHSNTGELFF.

The chain employs TRBV27 and TRBJ1-2, with 9 bases matching TRBD1. V lost 10 bases and J lost 1; bases outside the gene matches: 1. This CDR3 has 12 residues. In germline, CDR1 is MNHEY, CDR2 SMNVEV (reference sequence). In DNA, the CDR3 is TGTGCCACGGGACAGGGTAACTATGGCTACACCTTC. This translates into CATGQGNYGYTF.

V and J are TRBV5-4 and TRBJ2-3, with TRBD2 matching 7 bases. CDR1 is SGHNT, CDR2 YYREEE, per germline (reference sequence). With 0 bases clipped from V and 0 bases from J, the junction kept 4 bases outside the gene matches. This CDR3 comprises 16 residues. Written as DNA, the CDR3 is TGTGCCAGCAGCTTGGGCGTTAGCGGGAGCACAGATACGCAGTATTTT. This codes for CASSLGVSGSTDTQYF.

The chain has TRBV28 and TRBJ2-2, with no clear D. V lost 10 bases, J lost 4 bases, and 13 bases lay in between. CDR1 is MDHEN, CDR2 SYDVKM, per germline. This CDR3 contains 13 residues. The CDR3 loop is CATLGQSTGELFF. For the CDR3, the DNA is TGTGCCACCCTAGGGCAAAGCACCGGGGAGCTGTTTTTT.

The chain employs TRBV11-2 and TRBJ2-7; D call uncertain. CDR1 is SGHAT, CDR2 FQNNGV, per germline. The CDR3 is 11 amino acids. Trimming shortened V by 3 bases and J by 6 bases, and 6 bases separated the two germline ends. Here the CDR3 DNA reads TGTGCCAGCAGCTTCCGTGGCGAGCAGTACTTC. Translation: CASSFRGEQYF.

This sequence joins TRBV29-1 and TRBJ1-2; D not resolved. Germline-derived CDR1 and CDR2 are SQVTM and ANQGSEA. Trimming took off 7 bases at V and 3 bases at J, with 9 bases between the two ends. The CDR3 sequence is 11 residues long. CDR3 sequence: CSATGYYGYTF. The CDR3 bases are TGCAGCGCGACTGGATACTATGGCTACACCTTC.

This clone occurred once. V is TRBV2 and J is TRBJ2-5, with 10 bases aligning to TRBD2. Germline V gene data show CDR1 as SNHLY and CDR2 as FYNNEI. This CDR3 is built from 16 residues. The junction had 10 bases not matched to a gene; V was cut back by 5 bases and J by 4 bases. CDR3 sequence: CASSPGSSGSRETQYF. CDR3 sequence (DNA): TGTGCCAGCAGTCCGGGGTCTAGCGGGAGTAGAGAGACCCAGTACTTC.

The chain joins TRBV30 to TRBJ2-5, with D possibly TRBD2 on 6 matching bases. V was pared by 5 bases and J by 5 bases, with 24 bases between. The CDR3 is 16 residues long. The germline gives CDR1 GTSNPN, CDR2 SVGIG (reference sequence). CDR3 nucleotide sequence: TGTGCCTGGGACAGCTCCGGGACTTCGACAGAGGAGACCCAGTACTTC. Translated, it gives CAWDSSGTSTEETQYF.

This chain joins TRBV7-2 and TRBJ2-2; 9 positions match TRBD1. J gave up 7 bases and V 5 bases, and 11 bases lay outside the gene matches. Germline V gives CDR1 SGHTA, CDR2 FQGNSA. The CDR3 contains 16 residues. This CDR3 is CASSTTGGGFGGELFF. The CDR3 DNA reads TGTGCCAGCAGCACCACAGGGGGCGGGTTTGGCGGGGAGCTGTTTTTT.

V and J are TRBV5-1 and TRBJ2-7, with TRBD2 identical over 10 bases. Germline CDR1 is SGHRS and CDR2 is YFSETQ. CDR3 length equals 17 residues. With V trimmed by 2 bases and J by 1 base, 9 bases remained unmatched. In nucleotides, the CDR3 is TGCGCCAGCAGCTTACGAGGGGTAGCGGGAGGATCCTACGAGCAGTACGTC. Translation: CASSLRGVAGGSYEQYV.

V is TRBV28 and J is TRBJ2-2; D is possibly TRBD1 (5 bases). The V end was cut by 7 bases, the J end by 8 bases, with 17 bases between. Germline lookup yields CDR1 MDHEN and CDR2 SYDVKM. The CDR3 sequence is 14 residues long. The CDR3 here is CASKVRTKSGELFF. In nucleotides, the CDR3 is TGTGCCAGCAAAGTCCGGACAAAGTCGGGGGAGCTGTTTTTT.

V is TRBV6-6 and J is TRBJ2-2, with no clear D. V was shortened by 6 bases and J by 3 bases, with 2 bases between the two germline ends. Germline values: CDR1 MNHNY, CDR2 SVGAGI (reference sequence). This CDR3 region has 11 residues. The CDR3 bases are TGTGCCAGCAGGGACACCGGGGAGCTGTTTTTT. This translates into CASRDTGELFF.

The chain joins TRBV18 to TRBJ2-1; TRBD2 matches 12 bases. CDR3 size: 15 residues. V shed 3 bases, J shed 7 bases, and the junction held 4 bases outside the gene matches. From germline, CDR1 is KGHSH and CDR2 LQKENI. CDR3 DNA: TGTGCCAGCTCACCCCCACTAGCGGGAGGTAATGAGCAGTTCTTC. This codes for CASSPPLAGGNEQFF.

This clone came up once. The chain carries TRBV29-1 and TRBJ2-1; TRBD2 matches at 9 bases. Per the germline V gene, CDR1 is SQVTM and CDR2 is ANQGSEA. V gave up 0 bases and J gave up 8 bases; unmatched junction bases: 14. The CDR3 runs to 17 residues. The CDR3 loop is CSVEDLGASGDSDEQFF. CDR3 bases: TGCAGCGTTGAAGACCTTGGGGCTAGCGGGGATTCGGATGAGCAGTTCTTC.

In this sample, this clone turned up once. CDR3 loop: CASSDTSGSRTDTQYF. The CDR3 DNA is TGCGCCAGCAGTGATACTAGCGGGAGCAGGACAGATACGCAGTATTTT. The chain links TRBV10-1 to TRBJ2-3, with 11 bases identical to TRBD2. The J segment lost 3 bases and the V segment lost 3 bases, leaving 5 bases of the junction unmatched. Per germline, CDR1 WNHNN and CDR2 SYGVQD (reference sequence). This CDR3 has 16 amino acids.

The chain recombines TRBV2 with TRBJ2-1, with 7 bases aligning to TRBD2. The CDR3 consists of 16 residues. Germline trimming cut 6 bases from V and 6 bases from J; bases unmatched to any gene: 14. From germline, CDR1 is SNHLY and CDR2 FYNNEI. CDR3: CASRKQPRLASNEQFF. In DNA, the CDR3 is TGTGCCAGCAGAAAACAGCCCCGACTAGCCTCCAATGAGCAGTTCTTC. Drawing the rest from reference TRBV2 and TRBJ2-1, the complete variable domain is EPEVTQTPSHQVTQMGQEVILRCVPISNHLYFYWYRQILGQKVEFLVSFYNNEISEKSEIFDDQFSVERPDGSNFTLKIRSTKLEDSAMYFCASRKQPRLASNEQFFGPGTRLTVL.

The chain recombines TRBV5-1 with TRBJ2-7; 13 bases map to TRBD2. Germline values: CDR1 SGHRS, CDR2 YFSETQ. The length of the CDR3 is 15 residues. The V segment lost 4 bases and the J segment 4 bases; nucleotides outside the gene matches: 5. This CDR3 reads CASSPGLAGAYEQYF. DNA of the CDR3: TGCGCCAGCAGCCCCGGACTAGCGGGAGCTTACGAGCAGTACTTC. Together with reference TRBV5-1 and TRBJ2-7, the CDR3 gives the full variable domain: KAGVTQTPRYLIKTRGQQVTLSCSPISGHRSVSWYQQTPGQGLQFLFEYFSETQRNKGNFPGRFSGRQFSNSRSEMNVSTLELGDSALYLCASSPGLAGAYEQYFGPGTRLTVT.

The chain couples TRBV7-3 to TRBJ2-7, with D perhaps matching TRBD2 (6 bases). The CDR3 has 13 residues. Germline CDR1 is SGHTA and CDR2 is FQGTGA. V was pared by 3 bases and J by 8 bases, with 14 bases between. The DNA for the CDR3 is TGTGCCAGCAGCTTCTCGCCCCGGGAGAAGCAGTACTTC. It codes for CASSFSPREKQYF.

V and J are TRBV4-1 and TRBJ1-5; perhaps TRBD1 as D (5 bases). V dropped 1 base and J dropped 7 bases, with 8 bases sitting between them. In germline, CDR1 is MGHRA, CDR2 YSYEKL. The CDR3 contains 13 residues. In nucleotides, the CDR3 is TGCGCCAGCAGCCAAGTGGGGGAGCAGCCCCAGCATTTT. Its protein product is CASSQVGEQPQHF.

This rearrangement joins TRBV10-3 to TRBJ2-5; 8 positions agree with TRBD1. The CDR3 extends over 13 amino acids. Germline CDR1 reads ENHRY; CDR2 reads SYGVKD. Trimming cost V 2 bases and J 11 bases; bases outside gene matches: 7. The CDR3 bases are TGTGCCATCAGTGAGGGCCCGACAGGGGATCAGTACTTC. This gives the protein CAISEGPTGDQYF.